Listed below are T cell receptor beta chains from one sample, sequenced in a study of T cell repertoires in cytomegalovirus infection. In TCRdb, the reads were re-called with MiXCR into one record per CDR3 protein. Of some 97,000 distinct CDR3 sequences listed, 20% to 25% are singletons. Specimen: CD8+ T cells from PBMCs. These receptors came from a human donor in good health (CMV status not recorded). Some clones in this sample may be carry-over from other donors' samples. The CDR3 runs from the conserved cysteine through the conserved F or W. The order of the fields is V gene, clone size, D gene, J gene, CDR3 DNA, CDR3 protein. The D gene is left open where the match is weak. Rows may omit the clone size; those that give it use once, few, many or a size class.

v_call: TRBV27
clone_size: .
d_call: TRBD2
j_call: TRBJ2-1
cdr3_nt: TGTGCCAGCAGTCCGGGACTAGCGGGGGGGAGGGCCTACAATGAGCAGTTCTTC
cdr3_aa: CASSPGLAGGRAYNEQFF

v_call: TRBV28
clone_size: .
d_call: TRBD2
j_call: TRBJ2-3
cdr3_nt: TGTGCCAGCAGTTTGGGGCTAGCGGGGGGGCCAGGGGATACGCAGTATTTT
cdr3_aa: CASSLGLAGGPGDTQYF

v_call: TRBV7-9
clone_size: .
d_call: TRBD2
j_call: TRBJ2-5
cdr3_nt: TGTGCCAGCAGCTTACCCCACCTAGCGGGAGAGGGAGAGACCCAGTACTTC
cdr3_aa: CASSLPHLAGEGETQYF

v_call: TRBV7-9
clone_size: many
d_call: .
j_call: TRBJ2-2
cdr3_nt: TGTGCCAGCAGCGCGCCGGGACTGAGCACCGGGGAGCTGTTTTTT
cdr3_aa: CASSAPGLSTGELFF

v_call: TRBV20-1
clone_size: many
d_call: .
j_call: TRBJ2-1
cdr3_nt: TGCAGTGCCCCCCCTCTTGGGAATGAGCAGTTCTTC
cdr3_aa: CSAPPLGNEQFF

v_call: TRBV7-9
clone_size: .
d_call: TRBD1
j_call: TRBJ2-6
cdr3_nt: TGTGCCAGCAGCTTATGGGACAGGGCCACTGGGGCCAACGTCCTGACTTTC
cdr3_aa: CASSLWDRATGANVLTF

v_call: TRBV11-2
clone_size: many
d_call: .
j_call: TRBJ1-3
cdr3_nt: TGTGCCAGCAGCTCGACCCGGGAGCAGGCGGTCGGAAACACCATATATTTT
cdr3_aa: CASSSTREQAVGNTIYF

v_call: TRBV7-9
clone_size: .
d_call: TRBD2
j_call: TRBJ2-7
cdr3_nt: TGTGCCAGCAGCTCGAAACTAGCGGGAGAGTACGAGCAGTACTTC
cdr3_aa: CASSSKLAGEYEQYF

v_call: TRBV9
clone_size: .
d_call: .
j_call: TRBJ1-2
cdr3_nt: TGTGCCAGCAGCGCACTGCGCGAGGGCTACACCTTC
cdr3_aa: CASSALREGYTF

v_call: TRBV7-9
clone_size: many
d_call: .
j_call: TRBJ2-7
cdr3_nt: TGTGCCAGCAGCTTAGGGGTCTCCTACGAGCAGTACTTC
cdr3_aa: CASSLGVSYEQYF

v_call: TRBV7-9
clone_size: many
d_call: TRBD1
j_call: TRBJ2-2
cdr3_nt: TGTGCCAGCAGCATGACAGGGATGAACACCGGGGAGCTGTTTTTT
cdr3_aa: CASSMTGMNTGELFF

v_call: TRBV7-2
clone_size: many
d_call: TRBD2
j_call: TRBJ2-4
cdr3_nt: TGTGCCAGCAGCTTAGGGGGACTAGGGCTCAAAAACATTCAGTACTTC
cdr3_aa: CASSLGGLGLKNIQYF

v_call: TRBV7-9
clone_size: many
d_call: .
j_call: TRBJ2-1
cdr3_nt: TGTGCCCTAAGGGGTAGCGGAACCTACAATGAGCAGTTCTTC
cdr3_aa: CALRGSGTYNEQFF

v_call: TRBV7-6
clone_size: many
d_call: .
j_call: TRBJ2-7
cdr3_nt: TGTGCCAGCAGCCCTGGGGACGAGCAGTACTTC
cdr3_aa: CASSPGDEQYF

v_call: TRBV6-1
clone_size: many
d_call: TRBD1
j_call: TRBJ1-1
cdr3_nt: TGTGCCAGCAGCTTCGACAGGGGAAATCATATTGAAGCTTTCTTT
cdr3_aa: CASSFDRGNHIEAFF